The subject of this entry is one T cell receptor (beta chain). Its target is not known. The CDR3 contains 13 residues. Per germline, CDR1 ENHRY and CDR2 SYGVKD. This entry belongs to a study of post-analysis software for immune sequencing data. The wider study: There were relapsing-remitting, secondary progressive and progressive-relapsing multiple sclerosis among the disease courses included.

Study-wide findings and caveats: Strong same-batch co-clustering of samples appeared with F measure clustering. Patients used five TRBV segments, including TRBV5-6, TRBV5-1 and TRBV20-1, more often than controls. Among multiple sclerosis patients, normalized Chao1 diversity was significantly below that of controls.

Unique molecular identifiers had been added to the TCR beta cDNA libraries. About 500,000 cDNA molecules were obtained per 1 to 10 million input T cells. TCRdb re-called the PCR reads with MiXCR, one entry per CDR3 protein. The table has 800,000 to 950,000 distinct CDR3 sequences, approximately 50% seen once; the top ten hold under 6%. Sequenced input: blood. The rearrangement joins TRBV10-3 to TRBJ2-5; 7 bases match TRBD1. The J call may be faulty, since TRBJ2-7 better matches the DNA end. The sequence was collected from a girl under 18 with multiple sclerosis. In DNA form, the CDR3 reads TGTGCCATCAGTCGACAGGGCCCCTACGAGCAGTACTTC. It specifies CAISRQGPYEQYF.